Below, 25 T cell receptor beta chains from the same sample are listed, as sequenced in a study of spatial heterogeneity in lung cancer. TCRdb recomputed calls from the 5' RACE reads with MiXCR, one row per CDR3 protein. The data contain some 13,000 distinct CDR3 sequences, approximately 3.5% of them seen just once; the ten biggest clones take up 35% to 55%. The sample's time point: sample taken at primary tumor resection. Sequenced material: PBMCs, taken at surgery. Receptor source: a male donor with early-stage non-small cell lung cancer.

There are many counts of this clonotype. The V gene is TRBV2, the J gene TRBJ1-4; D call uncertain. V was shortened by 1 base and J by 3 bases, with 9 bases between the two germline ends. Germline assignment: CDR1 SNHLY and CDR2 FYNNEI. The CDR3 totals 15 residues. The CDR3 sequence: CASSEDRVPNEKLFF. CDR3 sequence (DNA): TGTGCCAGCAGTGAAGATAGGGTACCTAATGAAAAACTGTTTTTT.

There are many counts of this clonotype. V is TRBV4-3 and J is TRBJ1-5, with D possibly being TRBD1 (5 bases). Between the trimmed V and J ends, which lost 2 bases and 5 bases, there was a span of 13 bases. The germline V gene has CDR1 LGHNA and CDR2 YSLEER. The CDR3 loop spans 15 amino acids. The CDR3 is CASSQIPGTYQPQHF. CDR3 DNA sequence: TGCGCCAGCAGCCAAATTCCCGGGACCTATCAGCCCCAGCATTTT.

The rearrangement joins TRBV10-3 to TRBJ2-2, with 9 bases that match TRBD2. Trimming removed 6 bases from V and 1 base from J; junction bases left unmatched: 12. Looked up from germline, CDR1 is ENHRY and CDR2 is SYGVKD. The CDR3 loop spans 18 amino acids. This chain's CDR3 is CAIRSRLAGSRNTGELFF. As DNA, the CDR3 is TGTGCCATCAGATCGAGGCTAGCGGGAAGTAGGAACACCGGGGAGCTGTTTTTT.

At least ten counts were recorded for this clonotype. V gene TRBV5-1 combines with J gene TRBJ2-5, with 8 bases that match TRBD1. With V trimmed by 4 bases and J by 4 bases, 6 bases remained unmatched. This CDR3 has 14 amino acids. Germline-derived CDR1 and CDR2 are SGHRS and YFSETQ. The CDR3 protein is CASSPGQEGETQYF. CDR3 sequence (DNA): TGCGCCAGCAGCCCGGGACAGGAGGGAGAGACCCAGTACTTC.

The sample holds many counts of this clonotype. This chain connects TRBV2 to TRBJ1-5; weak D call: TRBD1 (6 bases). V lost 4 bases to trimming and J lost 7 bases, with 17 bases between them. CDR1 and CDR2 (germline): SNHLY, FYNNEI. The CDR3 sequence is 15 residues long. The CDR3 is CASSVGTTAEQPQHF. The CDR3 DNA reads TGTGCCAGCAGTGTTGGGACAACAGCTGAACAGCCCCAGCATTTT.

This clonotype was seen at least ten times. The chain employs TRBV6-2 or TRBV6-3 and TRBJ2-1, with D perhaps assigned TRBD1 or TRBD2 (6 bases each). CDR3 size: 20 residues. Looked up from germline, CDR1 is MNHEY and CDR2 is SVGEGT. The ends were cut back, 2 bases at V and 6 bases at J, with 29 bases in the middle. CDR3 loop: CASSYLTSPRDKVALNEQFF. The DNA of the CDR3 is TGTGCCAGCAGTTACCTCACCAGCCCGCGGGACAAAGTGGCTCTCAATGAGCAGTTCTTC.

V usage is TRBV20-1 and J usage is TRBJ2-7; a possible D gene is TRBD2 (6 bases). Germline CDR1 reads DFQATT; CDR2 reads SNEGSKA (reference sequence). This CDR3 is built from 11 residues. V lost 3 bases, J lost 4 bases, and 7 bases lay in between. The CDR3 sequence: CSASGGYEQYF. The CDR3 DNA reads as TGCAGTGCTAGCGGGGGATACGAGCAGTACTTC.

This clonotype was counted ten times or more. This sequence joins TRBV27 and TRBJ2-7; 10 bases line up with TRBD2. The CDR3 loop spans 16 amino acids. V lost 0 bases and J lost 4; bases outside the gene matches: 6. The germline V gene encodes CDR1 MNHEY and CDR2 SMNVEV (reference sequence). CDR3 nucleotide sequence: TGTGCCAGCAGTTTATCACTAGCGGGGAAGACTTACGAGCAGTACTTC. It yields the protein CASSLSLAGKTYEQYF.

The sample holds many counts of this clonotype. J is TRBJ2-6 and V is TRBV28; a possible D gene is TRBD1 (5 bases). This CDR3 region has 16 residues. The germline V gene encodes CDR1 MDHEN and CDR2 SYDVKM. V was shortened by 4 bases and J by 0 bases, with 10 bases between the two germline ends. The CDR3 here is CASSSGATSGANVLTF. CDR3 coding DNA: TGTGCCAGCAGTTCTGGGGCCACCTCTGGGGCCAACGTCCTGACTTTC.

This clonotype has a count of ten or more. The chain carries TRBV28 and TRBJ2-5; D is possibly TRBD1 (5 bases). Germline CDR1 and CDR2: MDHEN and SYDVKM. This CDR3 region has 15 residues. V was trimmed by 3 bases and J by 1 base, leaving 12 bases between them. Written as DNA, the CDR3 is TGTGCCAGCAGTTTTGGTTTAGGGGCCCAAGAGACCCAGTACTTC. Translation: CASSFGLGAQETQYF.

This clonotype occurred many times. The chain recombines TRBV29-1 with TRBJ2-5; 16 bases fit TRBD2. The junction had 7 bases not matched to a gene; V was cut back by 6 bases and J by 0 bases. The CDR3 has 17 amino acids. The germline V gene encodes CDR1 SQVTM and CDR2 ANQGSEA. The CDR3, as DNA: TGCAGCGTCGCCCCGGGACTAGCGGGAGGGTACCAAGAGACCCAGTACTTC. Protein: CSVAPGLAGGYQETQYF.

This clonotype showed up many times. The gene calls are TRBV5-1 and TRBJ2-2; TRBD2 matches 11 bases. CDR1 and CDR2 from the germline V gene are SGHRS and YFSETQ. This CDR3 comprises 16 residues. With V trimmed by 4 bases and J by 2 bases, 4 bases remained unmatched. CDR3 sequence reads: CASSPSGRPNTGELFF. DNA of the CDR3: TGCGCCAGCAGCCCTAGCGGGAGGCCAAACACCGGGGAGCTGTTTTTT.

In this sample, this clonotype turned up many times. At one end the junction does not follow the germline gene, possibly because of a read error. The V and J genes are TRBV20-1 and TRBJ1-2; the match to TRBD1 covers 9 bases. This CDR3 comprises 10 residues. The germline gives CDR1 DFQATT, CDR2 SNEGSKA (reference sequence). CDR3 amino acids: CSAVGTGRFF. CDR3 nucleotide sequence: TGCAGTGCTGTGGGGACAGGGAGGTTCTTC.

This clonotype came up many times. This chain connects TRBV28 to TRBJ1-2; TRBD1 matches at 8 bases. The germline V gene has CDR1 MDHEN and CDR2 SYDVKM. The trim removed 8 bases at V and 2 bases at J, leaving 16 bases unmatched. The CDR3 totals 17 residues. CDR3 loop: CASRPIATGGRNYGYTF. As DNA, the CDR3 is TGTGCCAGCCGTCCCATCGCAACAGGGGGGAGGAACTATGGCTACACCTTC.

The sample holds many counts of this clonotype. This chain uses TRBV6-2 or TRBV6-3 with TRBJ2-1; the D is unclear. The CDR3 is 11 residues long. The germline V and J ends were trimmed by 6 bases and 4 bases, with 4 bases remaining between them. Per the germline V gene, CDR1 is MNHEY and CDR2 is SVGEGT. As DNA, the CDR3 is TGTGCCAGCAGCCTTTACAATGAGCAGTTCTTC. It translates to CASSLYNEQFF.

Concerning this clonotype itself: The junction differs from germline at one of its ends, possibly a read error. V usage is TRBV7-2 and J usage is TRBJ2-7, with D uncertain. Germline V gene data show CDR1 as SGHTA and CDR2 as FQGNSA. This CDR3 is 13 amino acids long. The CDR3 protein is CASGRGPDYEQHF. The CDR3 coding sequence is TGTGCCAGCGGGCGAGGCCCCGATTACGAGCAGCACTTC.

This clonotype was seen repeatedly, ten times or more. As DNA, the CDR3 is TGCAGTGCTAGAGACTACAGGGGGAATACGCAGTATTTT. Protein: CSARDYRGNTQYF. This rearrangement joins TRBV20-1 to TRBJ2-3, with 8 bases fitting TRBD1. Germline V lookup: CDR1 DFQATT, CDR2 SNEGSKA (reference sequence). The V segment lost 0 bases and the J segment 7 bases; nucleotides outside the gene matches: 3. CDR3 length: 13 residues.

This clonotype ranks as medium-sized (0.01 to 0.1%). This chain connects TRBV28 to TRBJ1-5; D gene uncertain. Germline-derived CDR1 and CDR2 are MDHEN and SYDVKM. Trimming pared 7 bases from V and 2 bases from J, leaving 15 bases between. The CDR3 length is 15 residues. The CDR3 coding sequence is TGTGCCAGCACACGGTCTTCTGGGGGCAATCAGCCCCAGCATTTT. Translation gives CASTRSSGGNQPQHF.

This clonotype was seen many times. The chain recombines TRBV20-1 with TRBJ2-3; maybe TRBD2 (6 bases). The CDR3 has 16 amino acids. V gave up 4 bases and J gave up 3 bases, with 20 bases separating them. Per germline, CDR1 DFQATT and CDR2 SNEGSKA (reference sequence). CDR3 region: CSATDGGSIVTDTQYF. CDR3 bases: TGCAGTGCTACCGATGGGGGGAGCATTGTAACAGATACGCAGTATTTT.

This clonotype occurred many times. The CDR3 loop reads CASSLSTGGKYF. The CDR3 DNA is TGTGCCAGCAGTTTATCGACAGGGGGGAAGTACTTC. The chain recombines TRBV28 with TRBJ2-7, with 9 nucleotides matching TRBD1. The CDR3 consists of 12 residues. Germline V gives CDR1 MDHEN, CDR2 SYDVKM. The ends lost 1 base at V and 11 bases at J; junction bases unmatched: 3. The whole variable domain, remainder taken from reference TRBV28 and TRBJ2-7, is DVKVTQSSRYLVKRTGEKVFLECVQDMDHENMFWYRQDPGLGLRLIYFSYDVKMKEKGDIPEGYSVSREKKERFSLILESASTNQTSMYLCASSLSTGGKYFGPGTRLTVT.

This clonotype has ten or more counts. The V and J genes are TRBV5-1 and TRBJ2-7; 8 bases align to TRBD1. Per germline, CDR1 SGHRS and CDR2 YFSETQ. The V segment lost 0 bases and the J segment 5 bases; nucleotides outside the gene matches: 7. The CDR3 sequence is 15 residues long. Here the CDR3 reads CASSLAGQGRNEQYF. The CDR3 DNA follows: TGCGCCAGCAGCTTGGCCGGACAGGGAAGGAACGAGCAGTACTTC.

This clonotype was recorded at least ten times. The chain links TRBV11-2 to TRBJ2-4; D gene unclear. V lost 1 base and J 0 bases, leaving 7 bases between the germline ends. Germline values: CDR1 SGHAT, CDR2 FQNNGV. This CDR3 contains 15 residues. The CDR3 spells CASSLVAVAKNIQYF. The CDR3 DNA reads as TGTGCCAGCAGCTTAGTTGCGGTAGCCAAAAACATTCAGTACTTC.

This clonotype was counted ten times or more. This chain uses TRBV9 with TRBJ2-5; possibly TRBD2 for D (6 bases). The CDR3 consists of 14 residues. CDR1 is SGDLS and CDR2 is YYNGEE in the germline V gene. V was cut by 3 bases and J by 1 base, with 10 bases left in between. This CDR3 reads CASSAGTVQETQYF. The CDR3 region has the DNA TGTGCCAGCAGCGCCGGGACTGTCCAAGAGACCCAGTACTTC.

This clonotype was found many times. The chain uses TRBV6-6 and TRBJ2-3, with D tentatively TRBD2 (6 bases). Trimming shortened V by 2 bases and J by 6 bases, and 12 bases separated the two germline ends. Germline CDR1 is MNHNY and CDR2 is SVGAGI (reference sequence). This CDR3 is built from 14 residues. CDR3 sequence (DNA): TGTGCCAGCAGTTACCGGGGGAAGGGGGATACGCAGTATTTT. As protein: CASSYRGKGDTQYF.

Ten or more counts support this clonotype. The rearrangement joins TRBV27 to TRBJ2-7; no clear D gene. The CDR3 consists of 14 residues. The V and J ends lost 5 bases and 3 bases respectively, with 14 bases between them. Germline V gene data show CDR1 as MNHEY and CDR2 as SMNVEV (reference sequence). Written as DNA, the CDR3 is TGTGCCAGCAGTCTCGACTCTAACCGCTACGAGCAGTACTTC. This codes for CASSLDSNRYEQYF.